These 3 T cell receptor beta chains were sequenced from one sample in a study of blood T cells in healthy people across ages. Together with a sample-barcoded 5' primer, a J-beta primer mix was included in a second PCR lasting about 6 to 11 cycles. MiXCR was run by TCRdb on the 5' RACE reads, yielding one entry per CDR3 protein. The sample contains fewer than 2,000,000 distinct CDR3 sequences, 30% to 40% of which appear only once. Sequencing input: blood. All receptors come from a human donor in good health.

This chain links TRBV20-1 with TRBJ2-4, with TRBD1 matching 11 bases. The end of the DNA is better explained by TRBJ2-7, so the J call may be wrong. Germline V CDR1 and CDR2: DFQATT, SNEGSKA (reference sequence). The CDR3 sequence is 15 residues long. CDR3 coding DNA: TGCAGTGCTAAGGGGCGGACAGGGGGCGACGACGAGCAGTACTTC. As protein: CSAKGRTGGDDEQYF.

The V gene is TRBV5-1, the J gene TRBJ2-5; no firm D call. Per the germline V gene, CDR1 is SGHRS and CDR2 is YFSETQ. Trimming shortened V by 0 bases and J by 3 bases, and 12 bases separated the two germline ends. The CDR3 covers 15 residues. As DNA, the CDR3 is TGCGCCAGCAGCTTGGCCGGTTACGGAGAAGAGACCCAGTACTTC. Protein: CASSLAGYGEETQYF.

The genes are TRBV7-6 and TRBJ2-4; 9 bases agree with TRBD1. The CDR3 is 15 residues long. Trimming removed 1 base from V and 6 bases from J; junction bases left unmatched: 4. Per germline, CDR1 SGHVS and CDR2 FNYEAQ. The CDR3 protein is CASSLVPGQGNIQYF. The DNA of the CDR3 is TGTGCCAGCAGCTTAGTCCCGGGACAGGGAAACATTCAGTACTTC.